These 2 T cell receptor beta chains came from one sample sequenced in a study of neurological immune-mediated disorders. Each CDR3 protein gets one entry after TCRdb re-called the 5' RACE reads with MiXCR. In the table there are tens of thousands of distinct CDR3 sequences, around 5.3% of which are singletons. The sample comprised CD4+ T cells from blood. These receptors were obtained from a woman aged 18-29 years with multiple sclerosis.

This clonotype was picked up many times. The CDR3, as DNA: TGCGCCAGCAGCACTGACAGCCATCAGCCCCAGCATTTT. The encoded protein is CASSTDSHQPQHF. This sequence joins TRBV5-1 and TRBJ1-5, with D tentatively TRBD1 (5 bases). CDR1 and CDR2 (germline): SGHRS, YFSETQ. Between the trimmed V and J ends, which lost 4 bases and 5 bases, there was a span of 10 bases. The CDR3 consists of 13 residues. Using reference TRBV5-1 and TRBJ1-5 for the parts outside the CDR3, the full variable domain is KAGVTQTPRYLIKTRGQQVTLSCSPISGHRSVSWYQQTPGQGLQFLFEYFSETQRNKGNFPGRFSGRQFSNSRSEMNVSTLELGDSALYLCASSTDSHQPQHFGDGTRLSIL.

This clonotype was observed many times. The DNA of the CDR3 is TGCGCCAGCAGCCCCGGGGGCGGGGATGGCTACACCTTC. This sequence encodes CASSPGGGDGYTF. This chain joins TRBV5-1 and TRBJ1-2, with D perhaps TRBD1 (6 bases). V was shortened by 4 bases and J by 6 bases, with 13 bases between the two germline ends. The CDR3 covers 13 residues. Germline assignment: CDR1 SGHRS and CDR2 YFSETQ.